These 21 T cell receptor beta chains came from one sample sequenced in a study of blood T cells in healthy people across ages. The second PCR ran about 6 to 12 cycles with a sample-barcoded 5' primer and J-beta primers. TCRdb reanalysed the 5' RACE reads using MiXCR and keeps one entry per CDR3 protein. The sample holds approximately 810,000 distinct CDR3 sequences, 35% to 40% seen once. Sample: blood. The receptors were gathered from a man between 18 and 35 years old in good health.

The chain recombines TRBV21-1 with TRBJ2-7. The J call is doubtful: the DNA matches TRBJ2-5 better. TRBV21-1 corresponds to a pseudogene. There are 13 residues in the CDR3. The CDR3 here is CASSKKKSETQYF. The CDR3 region has the DNA TGTGCCAGCAGCAAAAAGAAATCAGAGACCCAGTACTTC.

This sequence joins TRBV20-1 and TRBJ2-7, with D perhaps being TRBD1 or TRBD2 (5 bases each). The CDR3 totals 13 residues. V lost 7 bases, J lost 3 bases, and 16 bases lay in between. The V gene's germline CDR1 is DFQATT and CDR2 SNEGSKA (reference sequence). The CDR3 here is CSGASGRGYEQYF. The CDR3 nucleotides read TGCAGTGGGGCGTCAGGGAGAGGCTACGAGCAGTACTTC.

Worth noting for this clonotype: The junction differs from germline at one of its ends, possibly a read error. The chain couples TRBV4-2 to TRBJ2-1, with D possibly being TRBD2 (5 bases). The CDR3 has 18 residues. CDR1 is LGHNA, CDR2 YNFKEQ, per germline. The CDR3 nucleotides read TGTGCCAGCAGCCACCGCTTGAGGGCCGACTCGTCCTACAGTGAGCAGTTCTTC. Protein sequence: CASSHRLRADSSYSEQFF.

In regard to this clonotype: Germline is not matched at one junction end, which may reflect a read error. The chain employs TRBV20-1 and TRBJ2-1, with TRBD2 matching over 9 bases. Germline CDR1 is DFQATT and CDR2 is SNEGSKA (reference sequence). CDR3 length: 15 amino acids. Here the CDR3 reads CSARGLAGRLDTQFF. For the CDR3, the DNA is TGCAGTGCCAGAGGGCTAGCGGGGAGACTCGATACGCAGTTCTTC.

The chain combines TRBV7-9 with TRBJ2-7; 14 nucleotides match TRBD2. CDR3 length: 16 amino acids. Germline V gene sequence: CDR1 SEHNR, CDR2 FQNEAQ (reference sequence). With V trimmed by 5 bases and J by 0 bases, 3 bases remained unmatched. CDR3 sequence: CASSAGTSGGSYEQYF. CDR3 bases: TGTGCCAGCAGCGCCGGGACTAGCGGGGGCTCCTACGAGCAGTACTTC.

In its sample, this clonotype was seen a few times. V usage is TRBV27 and J usage is TRBJ2-1; 11 bases agree with TRBD1. Trimming took 2 bases from V and 7 from J; bases not matched to a gene: 4. The germline V gene encodes CDR1 MNHEY and CDR2 SMNVEV (reference sequence). CDR3 length equals 15 residues. The DNA for the CDR3 is TGTGCCAGCAGTTTACGGGACAGGGGGGCTAATGAGCAGTTCTTC. It translates to CASSLRDRGANEQFF.

The rearrangement joins TRBV2 to TRBJ2-2; 10 bases are shared with TRBD1. This CDR3 contains 17 residues. Germline CDR1 and CDR2: SNHLY and FYNNEI. V lost 7 bases to trimming and J lost 4 bases; unmatched junction nucleotides: 12. The chain's CDR3 is CASTSNPGQGFTGELFF. CDR3 nucleotides: TGTGCCAGCACCTCAAACCCGGGACAGGGGTTCACCGGGGAGCTGTTTTTT.

The chain uses TRBV10-2 and TRBJ2-4; 11 positions agree with TRBD2. The J call may be mistaken, given a closer DNA end match to TRBJ2-7. Germline V gene data show CDR1 as WSHSY and CDR2 as SAAADI. The CDR3 runs 14 residues. DNA of the CDR3: TGCGCCAGCTACGATAGCGGGAGGGTGGACGAGCAGTACTTC. Amino acids: CASYDSGRVDEQYF.

CDR3 sequence: CSGIQGAKNIQYF. In DNA, the CDR3 is TGCAGCGGGATTCAGGGGGCCAAAAACATTCAGTACTTC. The V gene is TRBV29-1, the J gene TRBJ2-4; possibly TRBD1 for D (6 bases). The V gene lost 7 bases and the J gene lost 1 base, with 11 bases spanning the gap. The CDR3 has 13 amino acids. Germline values: CDR1 SQVTM, CDR2 ANQGSEA.

The chain employs TRBV18 and TRBJ1-1; a weak D match, TRBD1 (6 bases). Germline CDR1 is KGHSH and CDR2 is LQKENI. This CDR3 region has 15 residues. Deletions cut 3 bases from V and 4 bases from J, with 15 bases between. The chain's CDR3 is CASSPGVPGATEAFF. The CDR3 nucleotides are TGTGCCAGCTCACCGGGGGTCCCGGGGGCCACTGAAGCTTTCTTT.

The chain is built from TRBV4-3 and TRBJ2-3; 9 positions agree with TRBD2. Looked up from germline, CDR1 is LGHNA and CDR2 is YSLEER. This CDR3 is 19 amino acids long. Trimming took 0 bases from V and 2 from J; bases not matched to a gene: 12. CDR3: CASSQDLSRASGDTDTQYF. CDR3 DNA sequence: TGCGCCAGCAGCCAAGATCTGTCCAGGGCTAGCGGGGACACAGATACGCAGTATTTT.

This clonotype was seen only a few times. V is TRBV10-3 and J is TRBJ2-3; 7 bases line up with TRBD1. This CDR3 is 17 amino acids long. Germline V gene lookup returns CDR1 ENHRY and CDR2 SYGVKD. The junction had 12 bases not matched to a gene; V was cut back by 6 bases and J by 0 bases. The CDR3 here is CAIRPPTGYPSTDTQYF. CDR3 DNA sequence: TGTGCCATCAGACCTCCGACAGGGTACCCTAGCACAGATACGCAGTATTTT.

J is TRBJ2-6 and V is TRBV4-3, with TRBD1 matching over 7 bases. Looked up from germline, CDR1 is LGHNA and CDR2 is YSLEER. V shed 8 bases and J 0 bases; nucleotides not matched to a gene: 7. The CDR3 runs to 16 residues. The CDR3 coding sequence is TGCGCCAGCGCCTCGGGACAGAGCTCTGGGGCCAACGTCCTGACTTTC. Protein: CASASGQSSGANVLTF.

The V call is TRBV5-1, the J call TRBJ2-1; D remains unclear. V lost 1 base, J lost 9 bases, and 8 bases lay in between. In germline, CDR1 is SGHRS, CDR2 YFSETQ. The CDR3 has 12 residues. The CDR3 loop is CASSLPGLEQFF. In nucleotides, the CDR3 is TGCGCCAGCAGCTTGCCAGGTCTTGAGCAGTTCTTC.

The table lists this clonotype with many counts. The rearrangement uses TRBV12-3 or TRBV12-4 and TRBJ2-1; D possibly corresponds to TRBD1 (5 bases). The CDR3 is made up of 14 amino acids. Trimming stripped 2 bases from V and 6 bases from J, with 11 bases between. As DNA, the CDR3 is TGTGCCAGCAGTTTAAGGCAGGGCCCCAATGAGCAGTTCTTC. Amino acids: CASSLRQGPNEQFF.

This chain links TRBV25-1 with TRBJ2-7, with D perhaps matching TRBD1 (6 bases). The J call may be incorrect, as the DNA end agrees better with TRBJ2-4. The CDR3 spans 16 residues. The germline V gene has CDR1 MGHDK and CDR2 SYGVNS. The CDR3: CASSDFRGGRGNIQYF. CDR3 bases: TGTGCCAGCAGTGATTTCCGAGGGGGTAGAGGGAACATTCAGTACTTC.

The genes are TRBV6-1 and TRBJ2-6; D is unresolved. V was cut by 5 bases and J by 0 bases, with 20 bases left in between. Germline loops: CDR1 MNHNS, CDR2 SASEGT. This CDR3 is 19 amino acids long. The CDR3 DNA is TGTGCCAGCAGTCGAAACCCAAACCAACTGAGCTCTGGGGCCAACGTCCTGACTTTC. Protein: CASSRNPNQLSSGANVLTF.

This clonotype was found a few times. This chain connects TRBV2 to TRBJ1-4; 7 bases agree with TRBD1. The CDR3 runs to 15 residues. Germline values: CDR1 SNHLY, CDR2 FYNNEI. Trimming removed 6 bases from V and 4 bases from J; junction bases left unmatched: 8. CDR3 in DNA: TGTGCCAGCAGACTTAAGGACAGGTATAATGAAAAACTGTTTTTT. Amino acid sequence: CASRLKDRYNEKLFF.

This clonotype was seen a handful of times. The V call is TRBV7-2, the J call TRBJ2-7; D unclear. Trimming shortened V by 7 bases and J by 4 bases, and 14 bases separated the two germline ends. The CDR3 has 13 residues. CDR1 and CDR2 (germline): SGHTA, FQGNSA. The DNA for the CDR3 is TGTGCCAGCACTCGGCGGAGCCCATACGAGCAGTACTTC. Translated: CASTRRSPYEQYF.

A few counts support this clonotype. This sequence joins TRBV12-3 or TRBV12-4 and TRBJ2-3; 8 nucleotides match TRBD2. Germline trimming cut 5 bases from V and 1 base from J; bases unmatched to any gene: 8. The CDR3 is 16 amino acids. CDR3: CASSHVAGKGTDTQYF. The CDR3 DNA follows: TGTGCCAGCAGTCATGTAGCGGGGAAAGGCACAGATACGCAGTATTTT.

The CDR3 sequence: CASSQRTGDYEQYF. The CDR3, as DNA: TGTGCCAGCTCACAACGGACAGGGGACTACGAGCAGTACTTC. The J gene is TRBJ2-7, the V gene TRBV18; 9 bases line up with TRBD1. Germline lookup yields CDR1 KGHSH and CDR2 LQKENI. This CDR3 region has 14 residues. V lost 4 bases, J lost 3 bases, and 4 bases stayed unmatched.